This note documents a single T cell receptor beta chain sequence. The specificity of this receptor is unknown. Per-base qualities were not stored, and no clone one base away is much larger. This sample was taken from a study of blood T cell repertoires in COVID-19 (TCRdb year 2020). With respect to the entire study: Collaborator samples came from the United States, Italy and Spain and covered acute and convalescent phases of COVID-19. The material from the prospective study consisted of cDNA or gDNA derived from T cells, B-cell-depleted T cells, or PBMCs. The dataset comprised deeply sampled blood TCRbeta repertoires from subjects exposed to, actively infected with, or recovered from COVID-19. The repertoires were made available in a free public database intended to serve as a resource for research on the immune response to SARS-CoV-2. Samples were obtained from the ongoing ImmuneRACE study (first 160 participants) and from 1,254 subjects provided by 6 global collaborators. Sample metadata almost always included a de-identified subject ID, COVID-19 status, age in years and sex. HLA class I and class II types, where available, came from metadata supplied by the sample provider rather than from assay-based typing. General study outcomes and caveats: The amount of clinical and demographic metadata varied by source and participant and was provided uncurated.

The V end loses 3 bases and the J end loses 1 base, and a stretch of 6 bases separates them. CDR1 and CDR2 are drawn from the germline V gene: SQVTM, ANQGSEA. The CDR3 numbers 12 residues from cysteine through phenylalanine. Just the 36-base CDR3 DNA is kept, in frame starting at base 1. Collaborating institutions collected whole blood in K2EDTA tubes following their own protocols. For TCRbeta analysis, collaborator samples were shipped as frozen whole blood, as isolated PBMCs, or as DNA extracted from either sample type. TCRbeta CDR3 regions were amplified from genomic DNA using the immunoSEQ Assay, a bias-controlled multiplex PCR. Regarding the original processing steps: The number of nucleated cells in each sample was estimated from the amplification of reference gene primers within the assay. Sequence reads were collapsed and filtered to measure the absolute abundance of every unique TCRbeta CDR3 rearrangement. For each sample, productive Simpson clonality was calculated as the square root of Simpson's diversity index across productive rearrangements. TCRdb stores this immuneACCESS table with in-frame sequences only. Part of the clones is absent; in the studies checked, under half of the shortfall reflects unresolved V genes, and no reason is known for the rest. The DNA gave D and trimming, while V, J and clone size come from that table. This sample is represented by just over 150,000 clones; 75% to 85% of them were singletons. About 8.9% of the sample belongs to the ten largest clones.

The V and J genes are TRBV29-1 and TRBJ1-1, with the D segment identity uncertain. The material sequenced was peripheral blood. This TCR came from a woman aged 45-59 years with acute or convalescent COVID-19. The CDR3 reads as follows: CSVESGNTEAFF. DNA sequence: TGCAGCGTTGAGTCGGGGAACACTGAAGCTTTCTTT.